A single sample is the source of the 10 T cell receptor beta chains below, sequenced in a study of cytomegalovirus exposure and HLA in healthy donors. Primers included in the PCR were 60 Vbeta and 13 Jbeta primers. Repertoires were generated with immunoSEQ multiplex PCR, while TCRdb's copy carries only in-frame clones and drops some. Among about 150,000 clones listed, 70% to 80% were seen once. Sequenced input: PBMCs. Every receptor here comes from a man aged 40-49 years in good health and CMV-seronegative.

The rearrangement links TRBV19 to TRBJ1-5; D possibly corresponds to TRBD1 (6 bases). The CDR3 loop spans 13 amino acids. CDR1 and CDR2 (germline): LNHDA, SQIVND (reference sequence). V lost 4 bases to trimming and J lost 4 bases, with 8 bases between them. CDR3 amino acids: CASSRGQNQPQHF. Here the CDR3 DNA reads TGTGCCAGTAGTAGAGGACAGAATCAGCCCCAGCATTTT.

This clone was seen once. This sequence joins TRBV6-6 and TRBJ1-5; 7 bases agree with TRBD1. Germline V gives CDR1 MNHNY, CDR2 SVGAGI (reference sequence). Trimming removed 6 bases from V and 0 bases from J; junction bases left unmatched: 8. This CDR3 region has 16 residues. The CDR3 is CASSQLGQDSNQPQHF. CDR3 nucleotides: TGTGCCAGCAGCCAGCTTGGACAGGATAGCAATCAGCCCCAGCATTTT.

The genes are TRBV11-2 and TRBJ1-1; 8 bases are a match to TRBD1. Germline lookup yields CDR1 SGHAT and CDR2 FQNNGV. Trimming at V came to 5 bases and at J to 5 bases, leaving 13 bases not matched to a gene. This CDR3 has 16 residues. The CDR3 spells CASSLPDRESATEAFF. The CDR3 coding sequence is TGTGCCAGCAGCCTCCCGGACAGGGAGTCGGCGACTGAAGCTTTCTTT.

This clone was picked up a small number of times. This chain uses TRBV7-6 with TRBJ2-3; 7 bases match TRBD1. CDR3 length equals 14 residues. After removal of 4 bases from V and 7 bases from J, the junction contained 8 bases not matched to a gene. Germline values: CDR1 SGHVS, CDR2 FNYEAQ. CDR3 coding DNA: TGTGCCAGCAGCTCCGAGGGCAGGGGGAATACGCAGTATTTT. Amino acids: CASSSEGRGNTQYF. The complete variable domain, with remaining parts taken from reference TRBV7-6 and TRBJ2-3, reads GAGVSQSPRYKVTKRGQDVALRCDPISGHVSLYWYRQALGQGPEFLTYFNYEAQQDKSGLPNDRFSAERPEGSISTLTIQRTEQRDSAMYRCASSSEGRGNTQYFGPGTRLTVL.

This chain uses TRBV7-9 with TRBJ2-7, with 7 bases fitting TRBD1. Germline CDR1 and CDR2: SEHNR and FQNEAQ (reference sequence). Trimming at V came to 5 bases and at J to 2 bases, leaving 6 bases not matched to a gene. There are 14 residues in the CDR3. Here the CDR3 reads CASSPQGDPYEQYF. The CDR3 DNA follows: TGTGCCAGCAGCCCGCAGGGGGACCCCTACGAGCAGTACTTC.

This clone has just a few counts. This chain connects TRBV7-3 to TRBJ2-3; D call uncertain. The V gene's germline CDR1 is SGHTA and CDR2 FQGTGA. The CDR3 extends over 13 amino acids. V dropped 5 bases and J dropped 6 bases, with 12 bases sitting between them. CDR3 sequence (DNA): TGTGCCAGCAGCCCCGGGTCGTCGGATACGCAGTATTTT. This translates into CASSPGSSDTQYF.

This rearrangement joins TRBV30 to TRBJ2-7; D call uncertain. This CDR3 spans 17 amino acids. V lost 0 bases, J lost 2 bases, and 20 bases lay in between. Germline-derived CDR1 and CDR2 are GTSNPN and SVGIG (reference sequence). CDR3 DNA sequence: TGTGCCTGGAGTGTAAGTAACGCCTACCACCTAGCCTACGAGCAGTACGTC. Encoded protein: CAWSVSNAYHLAYEQYV.

This clone was observed a few times. The CDR3 DNA is TGTGCCAGCAGTTTAGGGGGAGCGGGGGGCCATGCAGATACGCAGTATTTT. This sequence encodes CASSLGGAGGHADTQYF. The rearrangement joins TRBV27 to TRBJ2-3, with 9 bases lining up with TRBD2. Per germline, CDR1 MNHEY and CDR2 SMNVEV (reference sequence). V trimming: 2 bases; J trimming: 4 bases; junction bases outside the gene matches: 10. The CDR3 is 17 amino acids.

The chain combines TRBV4-1 with TRBJ2-3, with D maybe TRBD2 (6 bases). The germline CDR1 and CDR2 sequences are MGHRA and YSYEKL. The CDR3 extends over 16 amino acids. V was cut by 0 bases and J by 6 bases, with 16 bases left in between. CDR3 protein: CASSQDGLPEGDTQYF. The CDR3 DNA follows: TGCGCCAGCAGCCAAGACGGACTACCCGAGGGGGATACGCAGTATTTT.

This clone was seen a few times. The chain carries TRBV4-2 and TRBJ2-7; 10 nucleotides agree with TRBD2. J was trimmed by 1 base and V by 4 bases; bases with no gene match: 7. Germline V gene sequence: CDR1 LGHNA, CDR2 YNFKEQ. The CDR3 is 16 residues long. The DNA of the CDR3 is TGTGCCAGCAGCCTTTCTAGCGGGAGAGGATCCTACGAGCAGTACTTC. It yields the protein CASSLSSGRGSYEQYF.